The rows below give T cell receptor beta chains drawn from one sample of a study of early T cells in non-severe SARS-CoV-2 infection. TCRdb recomputed calls from the 5' RACE reads with MiXCR, one row per CDR3 protein. The data hold tens of thousands of distinct CDR3 sequences, with around 15% observed a single time. Sequenced material: whole blood. The source of these receptors is an adult who was a healthcare worker with PCR-confirmed SARS-CoV-2 infection or an uninfected control (not recorded which). Both conserved end residues are part of each CDR3. Fields, in order: J gene, clone size, V gene, D gene, CDR3 protein, CDR3 DNA. The D gene is left open where the match is weak. The size entry is marked missing in some rows and otherwise reads once, few, many or a size class.

TRBJ1-6,many,TRBV2,NA,CASSERLDSPLHF,TGTGCCAGCAGTGAAAGGTTGGATTCACCCCTCCACTTT
TRBJ2-5,few,TRBV12-3/TRBV12-4,NA,CASSFARGAETQYF,TGTGCCAGCAGTTTTGCCCGGGGGGCGGAGACCCAGTACTTC
TRBJ2-1,NA,TRBV19,TRBD2,CASSTTGTSGDNEQFF,TGTGCCAGTAGTACGACCGGGACTAGCGGGGACAATGAGCAGTTCTTC
TRBJ2-1,NA,TRBV20-1,TRBD2,CSARWTSGPAGGTYNEQFF,TGCAGTGCTAGATGGACCTCCGGGCCAGCGGGGGGGACTTACAATGAGCAGTTCTTC
TRBJ1-4,few,TRBV18,NA,CASSLRAGEKLFF,TGTGCCAGCTCACTCAGGGCGGGCGAAAAACTGTTTTTT
TRBJ1-3,few,TRBV3-1,NA,CASSREGRNTIYF,TGTGCCAGCAGCCGTGAGGGGAGAAACACCATATATTTT
TRBJ1-3,few,TRBV5-1,NA,CASSLDGQGSGNTIYF,TGCGCCAGCAGCTTGGATGGCCAGGGCTCTGGAAACACCATATATTTT
TRBJ2-7,NA,TRBV29-1,NA,CSVAGRGPYEQYF,TGCAGCGTTGCTGGGCGGGGCCCCTACGAGCAGTACTTC
TRBJ1-3,many,TRBV6-6,NA,CASSYRQGNTIYF,TGTGCCAGCAGTTACAGACAGGGAAACACCATATATTTT
TRBJ2-5,few,TRBV11-3,NA,CASSLGRGIEETQYF,TGTGCCAGCAGCTTAGGAAGGGGGATCGAAGAGACCCAGTACTTC
TRBJ1-6,NA,TRBV7-2,NA,CASSFARVGSPLHF,TGTGCCAGCAGCTTCGCCAGGGTAGGGTCACCCCTCCACTTT
TRBJ2-2,NA,TRBV7-7,NA,CASSLATTNLGTGELFF,TGTGCTAGCAGCTTAGCGACCACAAATCTAGGCACCGGGGAGCTGTTTTTT
TRBJ1-2,NA,TRBV11-2,TRBD1,CASSAGTGYGYTF,TGTGCCAGCAGCGCGGGGACAGGGTATGGCTACACCTTC
TRBJ2-7,NA,TRBV4-1,NA,CASSPGQGFYEQYF,TGCGCCAGCAGCCCCGGGCAGGGCTTCTACGAGCAGTACTTC
TRBJ2-1,many,TRBV20-1,TRBD2,CSILGGGVIYNEQFF,TGCAGTATCCTGGGCGGGGGGGTAATCTACAATGAGCAGTTCTTC
TRBJ1-2,NA,TRBV28,NA,CASSFPLGYGYTF,TGTGCCAGCAGTTTTCCCTTGGGCTATGGCTACACCTTC
TRBJ2-3,NA,TRBV28,NA,CASRSSTDTQYF,TGTGCCAGCAGGTCCTCCACAGATACGCAGTATTTT
TRBJ1-1,many,TRBV29-1,NA,CSVALGIAEAFF,TGCAGCGTTGCCCTGGGGATAGCTGAAGCTTTCTTT
TRBJ2-7,NA,TRBV20-1,TRBD2,CSARTSGGREQYF,TGCAGTGCGAGGACTAGCGGGGGACGCGAGCAGTACTTC
TRBJ2-3,NA,TRBV6-2/TRBV6-3,TRBD2,CASSYPAGGLGEDTQYF,TGTGCCAGCAGTTACCCGGCGGGGGGGCTCGGCGAAGATACGCAGTATTTT
TRBJ2-5,few,TRBV10-3,NA,CAISAREETQYF,TGTGCCATCAGTGCGAGGGAAGAGACCCAGTACTTC
TRBJ1-3,NA,TRBV12-3/TRBV12-4,NA,CASSPDRSASGNTIYF,TGTGCCAGCAGCCCCGACAGGAGCGCCTCTGGAAACACCATATATTTT